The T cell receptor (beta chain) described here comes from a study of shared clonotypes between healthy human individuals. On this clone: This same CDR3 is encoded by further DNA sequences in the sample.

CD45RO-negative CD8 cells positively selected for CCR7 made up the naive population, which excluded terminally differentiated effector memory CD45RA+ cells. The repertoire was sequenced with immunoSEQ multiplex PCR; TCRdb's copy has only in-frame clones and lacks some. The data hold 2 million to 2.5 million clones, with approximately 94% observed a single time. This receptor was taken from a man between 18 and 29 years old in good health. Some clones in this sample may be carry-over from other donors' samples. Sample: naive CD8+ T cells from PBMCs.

CDR3 in amino acids: CASSVADSYNEQFF. CDR3 nucleotides: TGTGCCAGCAGCGTAGCCGATTCCTACAATGAGCAGTTCTTC. V usage is TRBV9 and J usage is TRBJ2-1; no firm D call. Trimming took 0 bases from V and 1 from J, leaving 5 bases between them. The CDR3 loop spans 14 amino acids. CDR1 and CDR2 (germline): SGDLS, YYNGEE.